What follows are 26 T cell receptor beta chains derived from one specimen sequenced in a study of preoperative IRX-2 immunotherapy in early breast cancer. TCRdb keeps only in-frame clones here, not all; method: immunoSEQ multiplex PCR. The data show about 3,600 clones, with around 80% seen just once and around 5.8% held by the top ten. Specified treatment: preoperative locoregional IRX-2 cytokine immunotherapy. Sequenced material: tumor tissue, taken before IRX-2 immunotherapy. The receptors stem from a human donor with breast cancer.

The chain joins TRBV19 to TRBJ2-5; tentatively, D is TRBD2 (6 bases). V lost 5 bases and J 1 base, leaving 11 bases between the germline ends. From germline, CDR1 is LNHDA and CDR2 SQIVND (reference sequence). The CDR3 loop spans 14 amino acids. The CDR3 DNA follows: TGTGCCAGTAGTCGGGCGGGACTCCAAGAGACCCAGTACTTC. Translated, it gives CASSRAGLQETQYF.

This clone was counted a single time. The chain recombines TRBV28 with TRBJ2-7; D is undetermined. Looked up from germline, CDR1 is MDHEN and CDR2 is SYDVKM. The length of the CDR3 is 12 residues. Trimming stripped 5 bases from V and 2 bases from J, with 7 bases between. The CDR3 DNA reads TGTGCCAGCAGTGACGCACCCTACGAGCAGTACTTC. Amino acids: CASSDAPYEQYF.

Regarding this clone: The sample has other DNA sequences that encode this CDR3 too. The V gene is TRBV15, the J gene TRBJ2-7; D possibly corresponds to TRBD2 (5 bases). Germline CDR1 LNHNV, CDR2 YYDKDF (reference sequence). Trimming stripped 3 bases from V and 4 bases from J, with 16 bases between. This CDR3 has 15 residues. CDR3 sequence reads: CATSSGLDIWYEQYF. CDR3 nucleotides: TGTGCCACCAGCAGTGGACTCGACATTTGGTACGAGCAGTACTTC.

The CDR3 protein is CASSKTGTGTEAFF. The CDR3, as DNA: TGCGCCAGCAGCAAAACAGGGACGGGCACTGAAGCTTTCTTT. The rearrangement joins TRBV5-1 to TRBJ1-1, with D perhaps TRBD1 (6 bases). The CDR3 contains 14 residues. In germline, CDR1 is SGHRS, CDR2 YFSETQ. Trimming removed 4 bases at V and 4 bases at J, with 14 bases between.

The chain recombines TRBV6-8 with TRBJ1-2; TRBD1 matches 9 bases. Germline-derived CDR1 and CDR2 are MNHGY and SAAAGT. The CDR3 runs to 14 residues. Losses at the gene ends were 5 bases for V and 4 bases for J; bases not matched to a gene: 5. The CDR3 loop is CASSPGQGGYGYTF. DNA of the CDR3: TGTGCCAGCAGTCCGGGACAGGGTGGCTATGGCTACACCTTC.

This clone is labeled large. The rearrangement links TRBV11-3 to TRBJ1-1; D remains ambiguous. CDR1 and CDR2 (germline): SGHNT, YENEEA. Trimming removed 4 bases from V and 0 bases from J, with 9 bases in between. This CDR3 is built from 14 residues. The CDR3 loop is CASSSDLMNTEAFF. DNA of the CDR3: TGTGCCAGCAGCTCCGATCTCATGAACACTGAAGCTTTCTTT.

The chain recombines TRBV6-8 with TRBJ2-5, with 11 bases fitting TRBD2. The V gene's germline CDR1 is MNHGY and CDR2 SAAAGT. The CDR3 runs to 21 residues. V gave up 6 bases and J gave up 7 bases; unmatched junction bases: 28. CDR3 sequence (DNA): TGTGCCAGCAGCCTACTAAGGGCGGGGGTACATACACTAGCGGGAGCGGGGACCCAGTACTTC. The encoded protein is CASSLLRAGVHTLAGAGTQYF.

This clone was counted once. V is TRBV7-8 and J is TRBJ2-1; maybe TRBD1 (7 bases). Trimming shortened V by 5 bases and J by 10 bases, and 18 bases separated the two germline ends. The CDR3 has 14 residues. Germline CDR1 and CDR2: SGHVS and FQNEAQ. The CDR3 loop is CASSQGGMSAEQFF. The CDR3 region has the DNA TGTGCCAGCAGCCAGGGGGGCATGAGTGCGGAGCAGTTCTTC.

This clone has just one count. This sequence joins TRBV6-8 and TRBJ2-2; 7 bases are shared with TRBD1. With 10 bases clipped from V and 4 bases from J, the junction kept 9 bases outside the gene matches. Looked up from germline, CDR1 is MNHGY and CDR2 is SAAAGT. The CDR3 loop spans 14 amino acids. CDR3: CAIRKDRVTGELFF. Written as DNA, the CDR3 is TGTGCCATCAGGAAAGACAGGGTCACCGGGGAGCTGTTTTTT.

The rearrangement uses TRBV19 and TRBJ2-1; the D gene could be TRBD1 or TRBD2 (5 bases each). This CDR3 is built from 12 residues. The germline gives CDR1 LNHDA, CDR2 SQIVND (reference sequence). The ends were cut back, 11 bases at V and 8 bases at J, with 16 bases in the middle. CDR3 DNA: TGTGCCTCGTCCGGGGCTGTCGATGAGCAGTTCTTC. Its translation is CASSGAVDEQFF.

The genes are TRBV11-3 and TRBJ2-2, with D possibly TRBD2 on 6 matching bases. The germline gives CDR1 SGHNT, CDR2 YENEEA. V was cut by 5 bases and J by 11 bases, with 18 bases left in between. The CDR3 totals 14 residues. CDR3 amino acids: CASSRGGLLGELFF. Written as DNA, the CDR3 is TGTGCCAGCAGCAGGGGAGGTCTCCTGGGAGAGCTGTTTTTT.

The chain has TRBV29-1 and TRBJ2-5; D is unclear. The germline V gene has CDR1 SQVTM and CDR2 ANQGSEA. The CDR3 is 12 amino acids. The germline V and J ends were trimmed by 8 bases and 7 bases, with 17 bases remaining between them. CDR3 bases: TGCAGCACCCAACCCAATGTCGGGACCCAGTACTTC. Protein sequence: CSTQPNVGTQYF. The whole variable domain, remainder taken from reference TRBV29-1 and TRBJ2-5, is SAVISQKPSRDICQRGTSLTIQCQVDSQVTMMFWYRQQPGQSLTLIATANQGSEATYESGFVIDKFPISRPNLTFSTLTVSNMSPEDSSIYLCSTQPNVGTQYFGPGTRLLVL.

The rearrangement joins TRBV28 to TRBJ1-5; 9 bases match TRBD1. Germline CDR1 MDHEN, CDR2 SYDVKM. J gave up 2 bases and V 5 bases, and 10 bases lay outside the gene matches. CDR3 length: 17 amino acids. Written as DNA, the CDR3 is TGTGCCAGCAGTACACCCGGGACAGGGTTTGGCAATCAGCCCCAGCATTTT. As protein: CASSTPGTGFGNQPQHF.

This clone was counted between two and nine times. CDR3 in amino acids: CASSLKGQDEKLFF. Here the CDR3 DNA reads TGTGCCAGCAGCTTAAAGGGCCAAGATGAAAAACTGTTTTTT. The genes are TRBV11-3 and TRBJ1-4; D not resolved. The V end lost 2 bases, the J end lost 6 bases, and 10 bases lay between the germline ends. Per germline, CDR1 SGHNT and CDR2 YENEEA. The CDR3 has 14 residues. The full variable domain, completed using reference TRBV11-3 and TRBJ1-4, is EAGVVQSPRYKIIEKKQPVAFWCNPISGHNTLYWYLQNLGQGPELLIRYENEEAVDDSQLPKDRFSAERLKGVDSTLKIQPAELGDSAVYLCASSLKGQDEKLFFGSGTQLSVL.

J is TRBJ1-1 and V is TRBV19, with D possibly being TRBD1 (5 bases). The CDR3 is made up of 13 amino acids. Trimming took off 3 bases at V and 3 bases at J, with 8 bases between the two ends. The germline gives CDR1 LNHDA, CDR2 SQIVND (reference sequence). The CDR3 sequence is CASSIDSYTEAFF. CDR3 nucleotides: TGTGCCAGTAGTATTGACAGTTACACTGAAGCTTTCTTT.

This rearrangement joins TRBV28 to TRBJ1-1; D may be TRBD1 (6 bases). V dropped 3 bases and J dropped 4 bases, with 9 bases sitting between them. CDR1 and CDR2 (germline): MDHEN, SYDVKM. This CDR3 is built from 13 residues. CDR3 DNA sequence: TGTGCCAGCAGTTTGAGGGGGAGCACTGAAGCTTTCTTT. Amino acid sequence: CASSLRGSTEAFF.

V and J are TRBV28 and TRBJ2-6, with D tentatively TRBD1 or TRBD2 (5 bases each). This CDR3 contains 17 residues. In germline, CDR1 is MDHEN, CDR2 SYDVKM. Trimming cost V 5 bases and J 4 bases, with 18 bases left between them. The CDR3 DNA reads TGTGCCAGCAGTACTTGGGACCCGAACGGCGGGGCCAACGTCCTGACTTTC. Encoded protein: CASSTWDPNGGANVLTF.

This rearrangement joins TRBV28 to TRBJ2-3; 7 nucleotides match TRBD2. The CDR3 runs to 17 residues. Germline V gene data show CDR1 as MDHEN and CDR2 as SYDVKM. The trim removed 2 bases at V and 2 bases at J, leaving 10 bases unmatched. The CDR3 is CASSLPTWAGVTDTQYF. CDR3 bases: TGTGCCAGCAGTTTACCGACCTGGGCGGGAGTCACAGATACGCAGTATTTT.

This clone turned up a few times. The chain carries TRBV19 and TRBJ1-2; D is unresolved. The CDR3 totals 14 residues. Trimming shortened V by 1 base and J by 8 bases, and 14 bases separated the two germline ends. Germline assignment: CDR1 LNHDA and CDR2 SQIVND (reference sequence). The CDR3 here is CASSIGREVLGYTF. The DNA for the CDR3 is TGTGCCAGTAGTATAGGGAGGGAGGTATTAGGCTACACCTTC.

The chain employs TRBV11-3 and TRBJ2-2; D not resolved. CDR3 length: 17 amino acids. Looked up from germline, CDR1 is SGHNT and CDR2 is YENEEA. With 3 bases removed from V and 5 bases from J, the gap between germline ends came to 19 bases. The CDR3 nucleotides read TGTGCCAGCAGCTTTTTTTATTCAGGTACCTCGACCGGGGAGCTGTTTTTT. This translates into CASSFFYSGTSTGELFF.

The chain recombines TRBV7-8 with TRBJ2-3; the match to TRBD2 covers 14 bases. V dropped 1 base and J dropped 4; count of bases not matched to a gene: 4. The CDR3 has 17 amino acids. The germline gives CDR1 SGHVS, CDR2 FQNEAQ. The CDR3 DNA reads TGTGCCAGCAGCTTAGGACTAGCGGGAGGGGGTGCAGATACGCAGTATTTT. Protein: CASSLGLAGGGADTQYF.

This chain connects TRBV23-1 to TRBJ1-1; 7 bases line up with TRBD1. TRBV23-1 is an ORF for which the function is uncertain. This CDR3 spans 16 amino acids. Trimming cost V 6 bases and J 7 bases; bases outside gene matches: 17. The chain's CDR3 is CASSPHRGQAEGEAFF. CDR3 sequence (DNA): TGCGCCAGCAGCCCCCACCGCGGACAGGCAGAGGGTGAAGCTTTCTTT.

Only one count was recorded for this clone. This chain links TRBV6-9 with TRBJ2-1, with D tentatively TRBD2 (5 bases). The germline V gene encodes CDR1 MNHGY and CDR2 SVAAGI. The CDR3 is 15 amino acids. The V end was cut by 3 bases, the J end by 6 bases, with 15 bases between. CDR3 sequence: CASSYGSGDLNEQFF. CDR3 coding DNA: TGTGCCAGCAGTTACGGAAGCGGAGACCTCAATGAGCAGTTCTTC.

The V call is TRBV29-1, the J call TRBJ2-3; unclear D gene. Trimming stripped 0 bases from V and 2 bases from J, with 9 bases between. The CDR3 covers 14 residues. Germline lookup yields CDR1 SQVTM and CDR2 ANQGSEA. The CDR3 DNA reads as TGCAGCGTTGAAGATCGGCGGATCACAGATACGCAGTATTTT. The encoded protein is CSVEDRRITDTQYF.

This chain connects TRBV23-1 to TRBJ2-1; 8 bases fit TRBD2. TRBV23-1 is an ORF, with its function uncertain. The trim removed 6 bases at V and 0 bases at J, leaving 13 bases unmatched. The CDR3 totals 18 residues. CDR3 in DNA: TGCGCCAGCAGCCAAGATCCTAGAGGGACTAGCTCCTACAATGAGCAGTTCTTC. Residues: CASSQDPRGTSSYNEQFF.

V is TRBV11-3 and J is TRBJ1-1; D unclear. This CDR3 contains 14 residues. Germline V gene lookup returns CDR1 SGHNT and CDR2 YENEEA. Trimming removed 2 bases at V and 10 bases at J, with 17 bases between. CDR3 DNA sequence: TGTGCCAGCAGCTTAAACGCAGGACGGATCCCAGCTTTCTTT. Translated: CASSLNAGRIPAFF.